These T cell receptor beta chains were read from a single sample in a study of blood T cell repertoires in COVID-19. The assay was immunoSEQ multiplex PCR, and TCRdb's table has in-frame clones only and misses some. The sample shows around 270,000 clones, around 88% of them seen only once. Material for sequencing was peripheral blood. The receptors here all came from a man aged 35-49 years with acute or convalescent COVID-19. CDR3s include the opening cysteine and the closing phenylalanine or tryptophan. A D gene is named only where the DNA matches it firmly. Clone size is stated in some rows and not others, as once, few, many or a class when expanded.

>TRBV5-4|TRBJ2-2|-|TRBD1
TGTGCCAGCAGCACCGCAGGGGGTACCGGGGAGCTGTTTTTT
CASSTAGGTGELFF
>TRBV11-1|TRBJ2-7|-|TRBD1
TGTGCCAGCAGCCCCGACAGGGATCGGTCCTACGAGCAGTACTTC
CASSPDRDRSYEQYF
>TRBV10-1|TRBJ2-3|-|TRBD2
TGCGCCAGCAGTGATCGGGGGGAGCCGACTTACACAGATACGCAGTATTTT
CASSDRGEPTYTDTQYF
>TRBV7-2|TRBJ2-7|-|TRBD2
TGTGCCAGCAGCCTCACGGGACTAGCGCATTCCTACGAGCAGTACTTC
CASSLTGLAHSYEQYF
>TRBV21-1|TRBJ2-7|-|-
TGTGCCAGCAGAGCTCGGGGCGGGGCGGGCAAAAACGAGCAGTACTTC
CASRARGGAGKNEQYF
>TRBV7-8|TRBJ1-4|few|TRBD1
TGTGCCAGCAGCCCCTGGACAGGGGTAGTTGAAAAACTGTTTTTT
CASSPWTGVVEKLFF
>TRBV5-1|TRBJ1-2|-|TRBD1
TGCGCCAGCAGCTCCCGCGGGGACAGGGATCGCTACACCTTC
CASSSRGDRDRYTF
>TRBV5-6|TRBJ1-2|-|-
TGTGCCAGCAGCTTAGGCTACAGGGAGAACTATGGCTACACCTTC
CASSLGYRENYGYTF
>TRBV4-1|TRBJ1-4|-|-
TGCGCCAGCAGCCAAGGACAGCCTGAGATGGGTGAAAAACTGTTTTTT
CASSQGQPEMGEKLFF
>TRBV6-4|TRBJ1-1|-|TRBD1
TGTGCCAGCAGACATACGGGACAGGGCAACACTGAAGCTTTCTTT
CASRHTGQGNTEAFF
>TRBV30|TRBJ1-4|-|TRBD1
TGTGCCTGGGCCTACAGGGGAGGTGAAAAACTGTTTTTT
CAWAYRGGEKLFF
>TRBV7-2|TRBJ1-2|-|TRBD1
TGTGCCAGCAGCTCGGACAGGGAATCTTTCTATGGCTACACCTTC
CASSSDRESFYGYTF
>TRBV5-1|TRBJ2-1|-|TRBD2
TGCGCCAGCAGCTTCGAAACTAGCGGGATCTACAATGAGCAGTTCTTC
CASSFETSGIYNEQFF
>TRBV27|TRBJ2-2|-|-
TGTGCCAGCACCGCATCAGGTTCGAACACCGGGGAGCTGTTTTTT
CASTASGSNTGELFF
>TRBV21-1|TRBJ1-6|-|-
TGTGCCAGCAGCAATCGATTTCGCGGGACAGGGGGGAATTCACCCCTCCACTTT
CASSNRFRGTGGNSPLHF
>TRBV6-5|TRBJ2-1|once|-
TGTGCCAGCAGTTACTCGGGCAGGGAGCAGTTCTTC
CASSYSGREQFF
>TRBV27|TRBJ2-1|-|TRBD2
TGTGCCAGCAGTAAGGAGGTAGCGGGGGGCAATGAGCAGTTCTTC
CASSKEVAGGNEQFF
>TRBV10-3|TRBJ2-2|-|-
TGTGCCATTCCGGGACTTCGCACCGGGGAGCTGTTTTTT
CAIPGLRTGELFF
>TRBV19|TRBJ1-6|-|TRBD1
TGTGCCAGTAGTAGCCCCGGACAGGGAGATTCACCCCTCCACTTT
CASSSPGQGDSPLHF
>TRBV5-5|TRBJ1-5|-|-
TGTGCCAGCAGCTTACAGGGTGAGAATCAGCCCCAGCATTTT
CASSLQGENQPQHF
>TRBV9|TRBJ1-6|-|-
TGTGCCAGCAGCGGATTCGCCAGGGCCGCTAATTCACCCCTCCACTTT
CASSGFARAANSPLHF
>TRBV6-5|TRBJ1-6|-|-
TGTGCCAGCAGAGGACAGAGCTCCTATAATTCACCCCTCCACTTT
CASRGQSSYNSPLHF
>TRBV21-1|TRBJ1-2|-|-
TGTGCCAGCAGCAAAGAGGGGGATGACAGCATCGTTCCTATTACTAACTATGGCTACACCTTC
CASSKEGDDSIVPITNYGYTF
>TRBV7-9|TRBJ1-2|-|-
TGTGCCAGCACCGTGACAGGTATTATCTATGGCTACACCTTC
CASTVTGIIYGYTF
>TRBV2|TRBJ2-1|-|TRBD1
TGTGCCAGCAGAATGGACAGGGGTGAAGTCAATGAGCAGTTCTTC
CASRMDRGEVNEQFF
>TRBV10-3|TRBJ2-1|few|TRBD1
TGTGCCATCAGTGAGGGACAGGGCTATTCGGGCGGCGATGAGCAGTTCTTC
CAISEGQGYSGGDEQFF
>TRBV29-1|TRBJ1-1|-|TRBD1
TGCAGCGTTGAAGCCAGGGGGCCCGGCACTGAAGCTTTCTTT
CSVEARGPGTEAFF
>TRBV7-9|TRBJ1-4|-|-
TGTGCCAGCAGCTTAGGGGGCGGAAGATCTGAAAAACTGTTTTTT
CASSLGGGRSEKLFF
>TRBV2|TRBJ2-2|once|TRBD1
TGTGCCACCAATAGGGGGACAGGGGGCGGGGAGCTGTTTTTT
CATNRGTGGGELFF
>TRBV5-6|TRBJ1-6|-|-
TGTGCCAGCAGCTTGGGACAGGACAATTCACCCCTCCACTTT
CASSLGQDNSPLHF
>TRBV9|TRBJ2-4|-|-
TGTGCCAGCGGGCGGGGGACAACCAAAAACATTCAGTACTTC
CASGRGTTKNIQYF
>TRBV5-1|TRBJ1-1|once|-
TGCGCCAGCAGCCCAATAACAACAGGGAACACTGAAGCTTTCTTT
CASSPITTGNTEAFF
>TRBV5-4|TRBJ1-2|-|-
TGTGCCAGCAGCTTGGAGGGCAGGGTCGACGGCTACACCTTC
CASSLEGRVDGYTF
>TRBV12-3/TRBV12-4|TRBJ1-1|once|-
TGTGCCAGCAGTCCGGGAGGGAACACTGAAGCTTTCTTT
CASSPGGNTEAFF
>TRBV5-1|TRBJ2-1|-|-
TGCGCCAGCAGCCCTGGACTTGATTACAATGAGCAGTTCTTC
CASSPGLDYNEQFF
>TRBV5-1|TRBJ1-2|-|-
TGCGCCAGCAGCGGGGCCGTCGGCTATGGCTACACCTTC
CASSGAVGYGYTF
>TRBV18|TRBJ1-1|-|TRBD1
TGTGCCAGCTCAAAGACAGGGGAAAACACTGAAGCTTTCTTT
CASSKTGENTEAFF
>TRBV7-8|TRBJ2-1|once|TRBD2
TGTGCCAGCAGCTTAGCCCGACCGGGGACTAGCGGGGGGGGTGAGCAGTTCTTC
CASSLARPGTSGGGEQFF
>TRBV6-1|TRBJ1-1|-|-
TGTGCCAGCAGTGATGGACGGGGCAGGGGATTGAACACTGAAGCTTTCTTT
CASSDGRGRGLNTEAFF
>TRBV2|TRBJ1-3|-|-
TGTGCCAGCAAGGCGAACAGTTTCTCTGGAAACACCATATATTTT
CASKANSFSGNTIYF
>TRBV19|TRBJ2-3|-|TRBD2
TGTGCCAGTAAGACTAGCGGGGGGGCGGGCACAGATACGCAGTATTTT
CASKTSGGAGTDTQYF
>TRBV4-2|TRBJ1-1|-|-
TGTGCCAGCAGCCAAAATTCCGGACATTCGAACACTGAAGCTTTCTTT
CASSQNSGHSNTEAFF
>TRBV5-5|TRBJ2-7|-|-
TGTGCCAGCAGCTTGGCCGGGTCCTACGAGCAGTACTTC
CASSLAGSYEQYF
>TRBV24-1|TRBJ2-3|-|TRBD2
TGTGCCACCAGTGATATAGCGGGGGGCACAGATACGCAGTATTTT
CATSDIAGGTDTQYF
>TRBV12-3/TRBV12-4|TRBJ1-5|-|-
TGTGCCAGCACCCTGGCGGGCAATCAGCCCCAGCATTTT
CASTLAGNQPQHF
>TRBV5-1|TRBJ2-2|-|-
TGCGCCAGCAGCTCATCAGGGGCCGGCGGGGAGCTGTTTTTT
CASSSSGAGGELFF
>TRBV19|TRBJ1-4|-|TRBD1
TGTGCCAGTAGTGTCGGGACAGTGCGTTACGGGAAACTGTTTTTT
CASSVGTVRYGKLFF
>TRBV19|TRBJ1-2|-|TRBD1
TGTGCCAGTAGTATAACCGGGACAGGGGGCTATGGCTACACCTTC
CASSITGTGGYGYTF